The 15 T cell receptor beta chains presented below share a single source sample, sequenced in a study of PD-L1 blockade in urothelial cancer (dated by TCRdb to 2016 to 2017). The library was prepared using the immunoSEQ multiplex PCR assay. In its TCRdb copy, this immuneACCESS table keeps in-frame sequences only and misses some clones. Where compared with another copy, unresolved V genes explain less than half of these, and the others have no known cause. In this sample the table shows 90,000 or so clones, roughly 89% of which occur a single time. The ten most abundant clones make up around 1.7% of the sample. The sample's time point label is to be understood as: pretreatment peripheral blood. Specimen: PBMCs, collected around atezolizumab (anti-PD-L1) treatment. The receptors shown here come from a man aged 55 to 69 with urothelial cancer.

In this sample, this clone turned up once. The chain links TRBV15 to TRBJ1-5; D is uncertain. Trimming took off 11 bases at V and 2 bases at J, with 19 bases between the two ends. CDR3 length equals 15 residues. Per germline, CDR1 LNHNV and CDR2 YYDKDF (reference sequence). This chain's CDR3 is CAPPRWIARNQPQHF. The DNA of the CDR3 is TGTGCCCCCCCTCGTTGGATAGCCCGCAATCAGCCCCAGCATTTT.

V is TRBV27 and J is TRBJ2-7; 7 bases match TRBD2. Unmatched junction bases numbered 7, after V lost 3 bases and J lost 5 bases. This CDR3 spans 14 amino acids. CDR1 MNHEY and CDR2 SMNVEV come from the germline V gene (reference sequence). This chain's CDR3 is CASSFRGSGNEQYF. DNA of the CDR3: TGTGCCAGCAGTTTCCGCGGGAGTGGGAACGAGCAGTACTTC.

This CDR3 is CASTPVGANVLTF. The CDR3 coding sequence is TGTGCCAGTACTCCAGTTGGGGCCAACGTCCTGACTTTC. This chain joins TRBV19 and TRBJ2-6; no reliable D call. The CDR3 runs 13 residues. V was trimmed by 7 bases and J by 3 bases, leaving 7 bases between them. CDR1 is LNHDA and CDR2 is SQIVND in the germline V gene (reference sequence).

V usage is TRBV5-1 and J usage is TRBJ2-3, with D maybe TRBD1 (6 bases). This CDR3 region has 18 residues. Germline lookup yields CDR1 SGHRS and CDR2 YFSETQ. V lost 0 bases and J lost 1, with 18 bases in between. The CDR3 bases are TGCGCCAGCAGCTTGGGGGGTCGGCGGACAGTTGGCACAGATACGCAGTATTTT. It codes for CASSLGGRRTVGTDTQYF.

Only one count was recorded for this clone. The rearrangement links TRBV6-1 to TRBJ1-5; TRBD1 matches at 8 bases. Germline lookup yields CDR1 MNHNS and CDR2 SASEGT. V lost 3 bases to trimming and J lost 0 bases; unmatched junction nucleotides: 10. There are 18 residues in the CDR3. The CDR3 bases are TGTGCCAGCAGTGAGTCTGGGACAGGCGCTTATAGCAATCAGCCCCAGCATTTT. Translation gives CASSESGTGAYSNQPQHF.

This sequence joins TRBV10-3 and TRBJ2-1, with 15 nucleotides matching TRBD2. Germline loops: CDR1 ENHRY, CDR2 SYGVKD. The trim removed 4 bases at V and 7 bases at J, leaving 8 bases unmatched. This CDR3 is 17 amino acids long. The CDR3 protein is CAISVGLAGGPGNEQFF. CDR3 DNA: TGTGCCATCAGTGTCGGACTAGCGGGGGGGCCGGGGAATGAGCAGTTCTTC.

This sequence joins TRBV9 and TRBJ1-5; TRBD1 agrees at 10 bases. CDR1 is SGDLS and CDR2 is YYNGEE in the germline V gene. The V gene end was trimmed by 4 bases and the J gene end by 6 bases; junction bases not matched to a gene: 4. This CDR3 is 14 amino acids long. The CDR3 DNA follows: TGTGCCAGCAGCAAGGGACAGGGGCTTCAGCCCCAGCATTTT. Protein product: CASSKGQGLQPQHF.

CDR3 region: CASSPSGAYGYTF. The DNA of the CDR3 is TGTGCCAGCAGTCCGTCCGGAGCTTATGGCTACACCTTC. The chain combines TRBV6-5 with TRBJ1-2, with no clear D. The V end was cut by 5 bases, the J end by 5 bases, with 12 bases between. The length of the CDR3 is 13 residues. The V gene's germline CDR1 is MNHEY and CDR2 SVGAGI.

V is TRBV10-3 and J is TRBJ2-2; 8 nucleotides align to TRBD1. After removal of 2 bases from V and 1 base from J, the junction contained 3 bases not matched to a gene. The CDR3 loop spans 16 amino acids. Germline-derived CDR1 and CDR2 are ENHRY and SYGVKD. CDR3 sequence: CAISERGTGNTGELFF. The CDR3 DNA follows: TGTGCCATCAGTGAGCGGGGGACAGGGAACACCGGGGAGCTGTTTTTT.

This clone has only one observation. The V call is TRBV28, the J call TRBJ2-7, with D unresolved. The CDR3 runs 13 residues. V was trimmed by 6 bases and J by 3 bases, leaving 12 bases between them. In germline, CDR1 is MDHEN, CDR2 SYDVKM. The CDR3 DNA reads TGTGCCAGCAGGTCAGGAAACATCTACGAGCAGTACTTC. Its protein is CASRSGNIYEQYF.

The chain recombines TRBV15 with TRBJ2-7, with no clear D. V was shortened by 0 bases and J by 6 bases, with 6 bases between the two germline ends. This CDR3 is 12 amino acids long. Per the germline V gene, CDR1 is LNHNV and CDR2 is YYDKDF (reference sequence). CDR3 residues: CATSRDHSEQYF. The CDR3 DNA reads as TGTGCCACCAGCAGAGATCATAGCGAGCAGTACTTC.

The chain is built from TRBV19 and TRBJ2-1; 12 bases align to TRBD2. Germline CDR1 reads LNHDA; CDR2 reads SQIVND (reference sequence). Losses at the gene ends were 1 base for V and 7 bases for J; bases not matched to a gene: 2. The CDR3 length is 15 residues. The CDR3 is CASSIALAGGNEQFF. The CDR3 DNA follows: TGTGCCAGTAGTATAGCCCTAGCGGGGGGGAATGAGCAGTTCTTC.

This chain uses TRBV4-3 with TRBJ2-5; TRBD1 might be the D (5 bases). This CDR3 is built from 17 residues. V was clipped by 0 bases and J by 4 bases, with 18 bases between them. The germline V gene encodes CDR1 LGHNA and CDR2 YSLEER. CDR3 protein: CASSQEGPSRRAETQYF. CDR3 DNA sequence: TGCGCCAGCAGCCAAGAGGGTCCATCCCGCAGGGCAGAGACCCAGTACTTC.

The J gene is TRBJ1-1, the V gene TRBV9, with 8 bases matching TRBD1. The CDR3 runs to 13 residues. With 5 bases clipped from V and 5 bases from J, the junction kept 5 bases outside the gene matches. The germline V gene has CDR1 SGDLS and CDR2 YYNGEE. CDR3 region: CASSRQGWTEAFF. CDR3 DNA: TGTGCCAGCAGTCGACAGGGGTGGACTGAAGCTTTCTTT.

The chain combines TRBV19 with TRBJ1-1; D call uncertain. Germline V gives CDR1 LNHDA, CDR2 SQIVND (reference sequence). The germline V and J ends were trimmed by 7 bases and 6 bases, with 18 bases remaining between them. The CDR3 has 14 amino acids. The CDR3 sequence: CASTDLRRAPEAFF. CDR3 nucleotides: TGTGCCAGTACCGACCTGCGGCGAGCCCCTGAAGCTTTCTTT.